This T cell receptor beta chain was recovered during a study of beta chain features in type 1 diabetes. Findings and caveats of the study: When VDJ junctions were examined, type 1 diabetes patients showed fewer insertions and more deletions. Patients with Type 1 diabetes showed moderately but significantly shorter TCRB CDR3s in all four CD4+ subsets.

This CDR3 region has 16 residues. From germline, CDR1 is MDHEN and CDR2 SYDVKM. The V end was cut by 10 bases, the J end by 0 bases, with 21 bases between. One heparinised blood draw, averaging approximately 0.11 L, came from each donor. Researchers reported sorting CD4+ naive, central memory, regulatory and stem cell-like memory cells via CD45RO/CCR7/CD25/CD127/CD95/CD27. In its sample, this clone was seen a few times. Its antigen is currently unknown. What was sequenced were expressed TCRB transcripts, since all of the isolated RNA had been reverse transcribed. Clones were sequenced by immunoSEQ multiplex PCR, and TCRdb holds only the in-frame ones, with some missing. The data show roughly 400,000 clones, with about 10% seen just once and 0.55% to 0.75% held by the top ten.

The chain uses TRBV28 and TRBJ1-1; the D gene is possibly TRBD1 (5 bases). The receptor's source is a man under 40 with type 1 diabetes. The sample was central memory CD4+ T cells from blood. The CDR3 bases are TGTGCCACCACAACTGGCTCGGACAACATGAACACTGAAGCTTTCTTT. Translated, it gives CATTTGSDNMNTEAFF. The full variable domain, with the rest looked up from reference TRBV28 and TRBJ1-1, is DVKVTQSSRYLVKRTGEKVFLECVQDMDHENMFWYRQDPGLGLRLIYFSYDVKMKEKGDIPEGYSVSREKKERFSLILESASTNQTSMYLCATTTGSDNMNTEAFFGQGTRLTVV.